This TCR beta chain derives from a study of T cell responses to AZD1222 COVID-19 vaccine. Notes on the study in general: At baseline, seropositivity was found in only a handful of AZD1222 recipients. Close to half of spike-specific TCRs reportedly recognize unmutated variant regions. It should be noted that donors were predominantly white British and more often female, and clonal diversity was possibly underestimated.

Produced via immunoSEQ multiplex PCR; TCRdb's table is partial and in-frame only. Of about 120,000 clones in the sample, about 86% were seen once. To note about this clone: Its antigen is unknown. Other DNA sequences in the sample encode the same CDR3.

Sequencing was performed on peripheral blood, taken on day 0 of AZD1222 vaccination. The TCR sequence derives from an adult in good health.

In DNA, the CDR3 is TGCAGCGTTGAAGATCGTGGGGGGACTGAAGCTTTCTTT. Its protein is CSVEDRGGTEAFF. V usage is TRBV29-1 and J usage is TRBJ1-1; tentatively, D is TRBD1 (5 bases). Per the germline V gene, CDR1 is SQVTM and CDR2 is ANQGSEA. The CDR3 extends over 13 amino acids. V was clipped by 0 bases and J by 5 bases, with 10 bases between them. The variable domain in full, completed from reference TRBV29-1 and TRBJ1-1, reads SAVISQKPSRDICQRGTSLTIQCQVDSQVTMMFWYRQQPGQSLTLIATANQGSEATYESGFVIDKFPISRPNLTFSTLTVSNMSPEDSSIYLCSVEDRGGTEAFFGQGTRLTVV.